The 30 T cell receptor beta chains below come from one sample, sequenced in a study of OX40 agonist ivuxolimab in advanced cancers. Using immunoSEQ multiplex PCR, the repertoire was profiled, and TCRdb retains in-frame clones only, with some absent. Of about 85,000 clones in the sample, approximately 83% were seen once. The material was CD4+ or CD8+ T cells sorted from blood, obtained in a trial of the OX40 agonist ivuxolimab. These receptors came from an adult with an advanced solid tumor such as melanoma, head and neck, liver or kidney cancer.

The chain is built from TRBV6-5 and TRBJ1-2; no definite D call. Germline CDR1 is MNHEY and CDR2 is SVGAGI. This CDR3 is built from 12 residues. Deletions cut 6 bases from V and 4 bases from J, with 9 bases between. In DNA form, the CDR3 reads TGTGCCAGCAGCCCAGACTCCTATGGCTACACCTTC. Protein product: CASSPDSYGYTF.

The gene calls are TRBV10-3 and TRBJ2-3, with TRBD1 matching 8 bases. The CDR3 is made up of 15 amino acids. Germline V gene sequence: CDR1 ENHRY, CDR2 SYGVKD. Trimming cost V 2 bases and J 9 bases; bases outside gene matches: 10. The CDR3 region is CAISEPGQGRKTQYF. The CDR3 DNA sequence: TGTGCCATCAGTGAGCCAGGACAGGGAAGGAAGACGCAGTATTTT.

CDR3: CASSKKGGANTGELFF. CDR3 nucleotides: TGTGCCAGCAGCAAAAAGGGCGGGGCTAACACCGGGGAGCTGTTTTTT. The chain employs TRBV21-1 and TRBJ2-2; the table's D call, TRBD2, was not checked against the DNA. TRBV21-1 is a pseudogene segment. The CDR3 covers 16 residues.

The chain combines TRBV5-4 with TRBJ1-2, with 7 bases identical to TRBD1. CDR1 and CDR2 (germline): SGHNT, YYREEE (reference sequence). V trimming: 0 bases; J trimming: 4 bases; junction bases outside the gene matches: 12. The CDR3 is 17 residues long. The CDR3 loop is CASSLGPTTGVAYGYTF. The CDR3 bases are TGTGCCAGCAGCTTGGGACCTACCACAGGGGTGGCCTATGGCTACACCTTC.

The rearrangement links TRBV5-1 to TRBJ1-2, with D hard to call. Germline V lookup: CDR1 SGHRS, CDR2 YFSETQ. This CDR3 contains 13 residues. V was shortened by 5 bases and J by 6 bases, with 14 bases between the two germline ends. The DNA of the CDR3 is TGCGCCAGCAGAGAGACATCGGCCGATGGCTACACCTTC. Protein sequence: CASRETSADGYTF.

The chain recombines TRBV5-4 with TRBJ1-1; D possibly corresponds to TRBD1 (5 bases). CDR1 is SGHNT, CDR2 YYREEE, per germline (reference sequence). The V end lost 0 bases, the J end lost 0 bases, and 12 bases lay between the germline ends. The CDR3 extends over 16 amino acids. This CDR3 reads CASSLVGGTVNTEAFF. The CDR3 nucleotides read TGTGCCAGCAGCTTGGTTGGAGGGACGGTGAACACTGAAGCTTTCTTT.

The chain employs TRBV19 and TRBJ2-3, with D uncertain. The CDR3 has 13 amino acids. Germline V gene sequence: CDR1 LNHDA, CDR2 SQIVND (reference sequence). The V end was cut by 3 bases, the J end by 0 bases, with 4 bases between. The CDR3 coding sequence is TGTGCCAGTAGTATGATTAGCACAGATACGCAGTATTTT. Amino acids: CASSMISTDTQYF.

The rearrangement joins TRBV4-1 to TRBJ2-3, with 8 bases that match TRBD1. This CDR3 has 15 amino acids. Trimming took 4 bases from V and 3 from J; bases not matched to a gene: 6. The germline V gene encodes CDR1 MGHRA and CDR2 YSYEKL. The CDR3 region is CASSRQGIKTDTQYF. The CDR3 region has the DNA TGCGCCAGCAGCCGACAGGGGATAAAGACAGATACGCAGTATTTT.

The chain recombines TRBV28 with TRBJ1-4, with TRBD1 matching 11 bases. CDR3 size: 18 residues. From germline, CDR1 is MDHEN and CDR2 SYDVKM. V was clipped by 4 bases and J by 0 bases; unmatched bases: 7. This CDR3 reads CASSWPGQGGPTNEKLFF. The CDR3 nucleotides read TGTGCCAGCAGTTGGCCGGGACAGGGGGGCCCAACTAATGAAAAACTGTTTTTT.

The V gene is TRBV6-1, the J gene TRBJ2-7; 8 bases align to TRBD1. V lost 5 bases and J lost 5; bases outside the gene matches: 5. There are 13 residues in the CDR3. Germline V gives CDR1 MNHNS, CDR2 SASEGT. The CDR3: CASSIDRGHEQYF. CDR3 in DNA: TGTGCCAGCAGTATTGACAGGGGCCACGAGCAGTACTTC.

The chain uses TRBV5-6 and TRBJ2-5; D is unresolved. Gene TRBJ2-7 matches the end of the DNA better, so the J call may be wrong. This CDR3 contains 15 residues. CDR1 and CDR2 (germline): SGHDT, YYEEEE. CDR3 sequence (DNA): TGTGCCAGCAGCTTCTCTATTAGGGACTCCTACGAGCAGTACTTC. The encoded protein is CASSFSIRDSYEQYF.

The genes are TRBV2 and TRBJ2-2; D call uncertain. Germline CDR1 reads SNHLY; CDR2 reads FYNNEI. With 4 bases removed from V and 8 bases from J, the gap between germline ends came to 11 bases. The CDR3 runs 13 residues. CDR3 region: CASSVEWPGELFF. CDR3 DNA: TGTGCCAGCAGTGTAGAATGGCCGGGGGAGCTGTTTTTT.

The sample holds a few counts of this clone. This sequence joins TRBV5-1 and TRBJ1-1; TRBD1 is a possible D gene (5 bases). There are 15 residues in the CDR3. V lost 0 bases and J 5 bases, leaving 14 bases between the germline ends. CDR1 is SGHRS, CDR2 YFSETQ, per germline. The CDR3 spells CASSLDGQGGTEAFF. The CDR3 DNA reads as TGCGCCAGCAGCTTGGACGGGCAGGGTGGTACTGAAGCTTTCTTT.

This chain joins TRBV7-3 and TRBJ1-1; weak D call: TRBD1 (5 bases). The CDR3 runs to 13 residues. V gave up 5 bases and J gave up 7 bases, with 14 bases separating them. Germline-derived CDR1 and CDR2 are SGHTA and FQGTGA. The CDR3 nucleotides are TGTGCCAGCAGCCGAACCCCAGGGAATGAAGCTTTCTTT. This codes for CASSRTPGNEAFF.

This clone was seen a few times. The chain carries TRBV19 and TRBJ1-2, with 12 bases that match TRBD1. V dropped 4 bases and J dropped 6; count of bases not matched to a gene: 9. Looked up from germline, CDR1 is LNHDA and CDR2 is SQIVND (reference sequence). The CDR3 runs to 16 residues. DNA for the CDR3: TGTGCCAGTAGTACGACCGGGACAGGGGGCGGCCATGGCTACACCTTC. It translates to CASSTTGTGGGHGYTF.

This clone was counted between two and nine times. The J gene is TRBJ2-2, the V gene TRBV7-3; TRBD1 matches at 8 bases. Trimming cost V 2 bases and J 6 bases; bases outside gene matches: 5. The germline V gene encodes CDR1 SGHTA and CDR2 FQGTGA. This CDR3 comprises 15 residues. CDR3 sequence reads: CASSLLDREAGELFF. Written as DNA, the CDR3 is TGTGCCAGCAGCTTACTGGACAGGGAGGCCGGGGAGCTGTTTTTT.

The chain links TRBV19 to TRBJ2-3; D is possibly TRBD2 (5 bases). The ends were cut back, 5 bases at V and 5 bases at J, with 11 bases in the middle. Germline V gene data show CDR1 as LNHDA and CDR2 as SQIVND (reference sequence). The CDR3 runs 13 residues. The CDR3 sequence: CASSGGPRDTQYF. DNA of the CDR3: TGTGCCAGTAGTGGCGGGCCCCGAGATACGCAGTATTTT.

The chain has TRBV15 and TRBJ2-1; the match to TRBD1 covers 7 bases. CDR3 length: 18 amino acids. V lost 5 bases and J lost 4; bases outside the gene matches: 17. CDR1 is LNHNV, CDR2 YYDKDF, per germline (reference sequence). The CDR3, as DNA: TGTGCCACCAGCCCGGGTAAGAGGGCAGTACAGGGGTACAATGAGCAGTTCTTC. As protein: CATSPGKRAVQGYNEQFF. Drawing the rest from reference TRBV15 and TRBJ2-1, the complete variable domain is DAMVIQNPRYQVTQFGKPVTLSCSQTLNHNVMYWYQQKSSQAPKLLFHYYDKDFNNEADTPDNFQSRRPNTSFCFLDIRSPGLGDTAMYLCATSPGKRAVQGYNEQFFGPGTRLTVL.

V usage is TRBV5-1 and J usage is TRBJ1-1; a weak D match, TRBD1 (6 bases). Between the trimmed V and J ends, which lost 0 bases and 9 bases, there was a span of 15 bases. CDR3 size: 14 residues. Germline loops: CDR1 SGHRS, CDR2 YFSETQ. The CDR3 DNA reads as TGCGCCAGCAGCTTGGGCAGGGGTGCGGGTAAAGCTTTCTTT. As protein: CASSLGRGAGKAFF.

This clone was counted a single time. The chain has TRBV5-4 and TRBJ2-5, with TRBD2 matching 14 bases. Trimming cost V 4 bases and J 4 bases; bases outside gene matches: 9. The CDR3 is made up of 17 amino acids. CDR1 is SGHNT and CDR2 is YYREEE in the germline V gene (reference sequence). In DNA, the CDR3 is TGTGCCAGCAGCCAGACTAGCGGGGGGGCAAGGGGAGAGACCCAGTACTTC. This codes for CASSQTSGGARGETQYF.

This rearrangement joins TRBV5-5 to TRBJ1-4; D remains ambiguous. The CDR3 consists of 12 residues. Trimming pared 4 bases from V and 5 bases from J, leaving 6 bases between. Germline V gives CDR1 SGHKS, CDR2 YYEKEE (reference sequence). The CDR3 spells CASSLDNEKLFF. The CDR3 bases are TGTGCCAGCAGCCTAGACAATGAAAAACTGTTTTTT.

This chain uses TRBV6-1 with TRBJ1-1; 9 bases match TRBD1. After removal of 6 bases from V and 7 bases from J, the junction contained 6 bases not matched to a gene. The CDR3 is 13 residues long. The germline gives CDR1 MNHNS, CDR2 SASEGT. Here the CDR3 reads CASRRQGVIEAFF. The CDR3 coding sequence is TGTGCCAGCAGAAGACAGGGGGTGATTGAAGCTTTCTTT.

The rearrangement joins TRBV12-5 to TRBJ2-7; tentative D call: TRBD1 (6 bases). Trimming pared 5 bases from V and 1 base from J, leaving 15 bases between. CDR3 length: 15 residues. Germline V gene lookup returns CDR1 LGHNT and CDR2 FRNRAP. DNA of the CDR3: TGTGCTAGTGGTAGGGGGTCGGCGCCTTCCTACGAGCAGTACTTC. Protein product: CASGRGSAPSYEQYF.

The CDR3 DNA reads TGTGCCAGCATTAACGGGGCGGACAGATCCTACGAGCAGTACTTC. Its protein is CASINGADRSYEQYF. The gene calls are TRBV6-6 and TRBJ2-7, with a weak D call TRBD1 (6 bases). Between the trimmed V and J ends, which lost 7 bases and 1 base, there was a span of 17 bases. There are 15 residues in the CDR3. Germline V gives CDR1 MNHNY, CDR2 SVGAGI (reference sequence).

A word on this clone: Other DNA sequences of this sample code for an identical CDR3. V usage is TRBV28 and J usage is TRBJ1-5; D may be TRBD1 (5 bases). There are 16 residues in the CDR3. CDR1 MDHEN and CDR2 SYDVKM come from the germline V gene. Trimming took off 6 bases at V and 0 bases at J, with 15 bases between the two ends. CDR3 amino acids: CASRPDSFYSNQPQHF. CDR3 coding DNA: TGTGCCAGCAGACCAGACAGCTTTTATAGCAATCAGCCCCAGCATTTT. The entire variable domain, with the rest obtained from reference TRBV28 and TRBJ1-5, is as follows: DVKVTQSSRYLVKRTGEKVFLECVQDMDHENMFWYRQDPGLGLRLIYFSYDVKMKEKGDIPEGYSVSREKKERFSLILESASTNQTSMYLCASRPDSFYSNQPQHFGDGTRLSIL.

The V and J genes are TRBV28 and TRBJ1-2; D gene ambiguous. V gave up 2 bases and J gave up 0 bases, with 10 bases separating them. There are 15 residues in the CDR3. CDR1 and CDR2 from the germline V gene are MDHEN and SYDVKM. The CDR3 DNA is TGTGCCAGCAGTTTAGTGGCAGTGGCTAACTATGGCTACACCTTC. It is translated as CASSLVAVANYGYTF.

This clone was observed a few times. The CDR3 sequence: CASSESGTASNQPQHF. CDR3 DNA sequence: TGTGCCAGCAGTGAGTCCGGGACAGCAAGCAATCAGCCCCAGCATTTT. This chain connects TRBV6-1 to TRBJ1-5, with TRBD1 matching 7 bases. V was clipped by 3 bases and J by 1 base; unmatched bases: 6. CDR1 is MNHNS, CDR2 SASEGT, per germline. CDR3 length equals 16 residues.

This clone showed up just a few times. V gene TRBV9 combines with J gene TRBJ1-6; possible D gene TRBD1, 6 bases. The germline V gene has CDR1 SGDLS and CDR2 YYNGEE. This CDR3 comprises 14 residues. The V end was cut by 4 bases, the J end by 7 bases, with 12 bases between. The CDR3 spells CASSSGVSNSPLHF. CDR3 bases: TGTGCCAGCAGCTCAGGGGTTTCGAATTCACCCCTCCACTTT.

The chain has TRBV5-1 and TRBJ2-5; tentatively, D is TRBD1 (6 bases). Per the germline V gene, CDR1 is SGHRS and CDR2 is YFSETQ. This CDR3 spans 14 amino acids. Trimming took 2 bases from V and 3 from J, leaving 11 bases between them. CDR3: CASSFIGQKETQYF. The CDR3 DNA sequence: TGCGCCAGCAGCTTCATCGGACAGAAAGAGACCCAGTACTTC.

The chain has TRBV18 and TRBJ1-5; D is undetermined. This CDR3 contains 15 residues. Germline values: CDR1 KGHSH, CDR2 LQKENI. The V end lost 2 bases, the J end lost 0 bases, and 8 bases lay between the germline ends. The CDR3 DNA reads as TGTGCCAGCTCACCAGGGGATCATAGCAATCAGCCCCAGCATTTT. Its translation: CASSPGDHSNQPQHF.